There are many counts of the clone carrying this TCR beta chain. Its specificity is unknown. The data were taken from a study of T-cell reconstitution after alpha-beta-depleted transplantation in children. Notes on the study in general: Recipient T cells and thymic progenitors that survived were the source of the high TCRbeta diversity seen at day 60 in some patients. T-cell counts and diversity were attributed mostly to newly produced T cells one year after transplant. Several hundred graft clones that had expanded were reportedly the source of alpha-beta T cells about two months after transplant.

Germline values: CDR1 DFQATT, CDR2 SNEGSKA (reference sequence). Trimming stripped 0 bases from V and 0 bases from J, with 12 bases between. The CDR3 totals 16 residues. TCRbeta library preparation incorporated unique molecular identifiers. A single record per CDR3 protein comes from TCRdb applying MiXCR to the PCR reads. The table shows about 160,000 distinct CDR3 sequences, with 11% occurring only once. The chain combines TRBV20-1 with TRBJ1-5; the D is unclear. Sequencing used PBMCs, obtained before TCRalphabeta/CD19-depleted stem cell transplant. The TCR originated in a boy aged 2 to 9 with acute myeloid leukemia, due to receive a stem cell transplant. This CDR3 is CSARDAQFHSNQPQHF. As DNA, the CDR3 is TGCAGTGCTAGAGATGCGCAGTTCCATAGCAATCAGCCCCAGCATTTT.